The TCR beta chain under discussion was sequenced for a study of CD8+CD57+ T cells in acquired aplastic anemia. Study-level background: Quantities of DNA derived from sorted CD4+ and CD8+ cells averaged around 3.2 ug.

According to the study, genomic DNA was the template for TCR beta VDJ and CDR3 profiling. TCRdb reanalysed the reads using MiXCR and keeps one entry per CDR3 protein. The table shows around 430,000 distinct CDR3 sequences, with under 40% occurring only once. Sequenced patients had shown CD8+CD57+ cell expansion by flow cytometry. Each patient carried a diagnosis of severe acquired aplastic anemia. The blood sampling took place in patients who had so far received no therapy. Whole-study findings and limits: The study identified almost 30 CD8+ CDR3 sequences shared by patients and controls.

This clonotype was observed a handful of times. The antigen is not known. The TCR sequence derives from a human donor with aplastic anemia. Material for sequencing was sorted CD4+, CD8+, or CD8+CD57+ T cells (not recorded which) from PBMCs.

The DNA of the CDR3 is TGTGCCAGCTCATCGACAGGGAACGAGCAGTACTTC. Its protein is CASSSTGNEQYF. The rearrangement links TRBV18 to TRBJ2-7, with 7 nucleotides matching TRBD1. Germline V lookup: CDR1 KGHSH, CDR2 LQKENI. The V gene end was trimmed by 5 bases and the J gene end by 5 bases; junction bases not matched to a gene: 3. CDR3 size: 12 residues.